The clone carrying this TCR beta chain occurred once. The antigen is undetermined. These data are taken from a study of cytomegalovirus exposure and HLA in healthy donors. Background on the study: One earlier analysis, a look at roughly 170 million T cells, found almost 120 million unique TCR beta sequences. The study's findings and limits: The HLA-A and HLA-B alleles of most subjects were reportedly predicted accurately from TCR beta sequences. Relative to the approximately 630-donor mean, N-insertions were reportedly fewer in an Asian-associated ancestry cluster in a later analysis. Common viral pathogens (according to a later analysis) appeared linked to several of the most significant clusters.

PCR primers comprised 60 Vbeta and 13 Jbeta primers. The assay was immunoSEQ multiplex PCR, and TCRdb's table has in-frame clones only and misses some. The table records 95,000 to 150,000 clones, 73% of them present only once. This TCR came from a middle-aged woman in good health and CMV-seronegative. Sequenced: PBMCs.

The CDR3 coding sequence is TGTGCCAGCGCCTTCGGAGAGAAAACTGAAGCTTTCTTT. This translates into CASAFGEKTEAFF. The V call is TRBV7-9, the J call TRBJ1-1, with D unclear. The V and J ends lost 8 bases and 5 bases respectively, with 15 bases between them. The CDR3 consists of 13 residues. Germline loops: CDR1 SEHNR, CDR2 FQNEAQ (reference sequence).